This T cell receptor beta chain was sequenced during a study of cytomegalovirus exposure and HLA in healthy donors. Points from the study as a whole: The sole available immune exposure information was CMV serostatus.

Amplification used 60 Vbeta primers and 13 Jbeta primers. Repertoires were generated with immunoSEQ multiplex PCR, while TCRdb's copy carries only in-frame clones and drops some. Seen in this sample are over 120,000 clones; the ten most common clones hold 0.75% to 1%. A note on this clone: Its antigen is undetermined.

CDR1 MNHNS and CDR2 SASEGT come from the germline V gene. V was shortened by 10 bases and J by 5 bases, with 15 bases between the two germline ends. This CDR3 spans 12 amino acids. Source material: PBMCs. The origin of this receptor is a male donor in good health and CMV-seronegative. The J gene is TRBJ2-7, the V gene TRBV6-1, with D perhaps matching TRBD2 (5 bases). The CDR3 nucleotides are TGTGCCATCGGGGTTCCTTACGACGAGCAGTACTTC. Protein sequence: CAIGVPYDEQYF.